The T cell receptor (beta chain) described here comes from a study of sequential checkpoint blockade in melanoma. Turning to the study itself: About 89 pretreatment tumor DNA samples were TCRβ immunosequenced.

Treatment indicated: randomized to nivolumab then ipilimumab (arm A) or the reverse (arm B). Whole-study findings and limits: Tumor T-cell fraction and clonality correlated with PD-L1 and CD8+ counts. Clinical benefit was about 30 times likelier when tumor T-cell fraction and clonality increased.

This clone is categorized as medium-sized. The antigen is undetermined. The table came from immunoSEQ multiplex PCR; TCRdb's copy has only in-frame clones and leaves some out. The sample has more than 9,500 clones; nearly 25% are singletons. Germline CDR1 and CDR2: MGHRA and YSYEKL. The CDR3 is made up of 14 amino acids. The V end was cut by 2 bases, the J end by 7 bases, with 11 bases between. This clonotype originated in a human donor with melanoma. The source was tumor tissue (inferred from file names), collected from a patient given nivolumab and ipilimumab in sequence. V gene TRBV4-1 combines with J gene TRBJ1-4; D ambiguous. CDR3 sequence reads: CASSQRTPGEKLFF. The DNA for the CDR3 is TGCGCCAGCAGCCAAAGGACCCCAGGTGAAAAACTGTTTTTT.